This T cell receptor beta chain was recorded in a study of shared clonotypes between healthy human individuals. Findings and limits, study-wide: Shared across several donors were roughly 4.8% of the naive CD4 clonotypes.

To note about this clone: Antigen specificity is unknown.

The CDR3 length is 14 residues. Germline CDR1 WSHSY, CDR2 SAAADI. V was pared by 1 base and J by 3 bases, with 10 bases between. Sorted-subset replicate PCRs used 150 to 200 ng DNA, some 30,000 T cell genomes. Libraries were prepared by immunoSEQ multiplex PCR; TCRdb keeps only in-frame clonotypes and omits some of them. The repertoire includes some 79,000 clones, over 55% of them detected once, and around 52% sits in the top ten. Study donors comprised healthy, HIV-negative adults devoid of recent acute infection or vaccination. V usage is TRBV10-2 and J usage is TRBJ2-7; D remains unclear. The sample consisted of memory CD8+ T cells sorted from blood. Subset indicated: CD45RO+ cells pooled with CCR7-negative TemRA cells. This sequence originates from a young man in good health. The CDR3 region has the DNA TGCGCCAGCAGTGAGTGGGCAACCCGCTACGAGCAGTACTTC. It codes for CASSEWATRYEQYF.